This T cell receptor beta chain was sequenced in a study of blood T cell repertoires in COVID-19. The protocol was immunoSEQ multiplex PCR, while the TCRdb copy is restricted to in-frame clones and leaves out a portion. The data hold fewer than 100,000 clones, with roughly 85% observed a single time. Trimming removed 2 bases from V and 0 bases from J, with 10 bases in between. The germline CDR1 and CDR2 sequences are SEHNR and FQNEAQ (reference sequence). The CDR3 is 16 residues long. This clone was detected only a few times. The sample was peripheral blood. The sequence was obtained from a man between 50 and 59 years old with COVID-19, enrolled during active disease. This chain connects TRBV7-9 to TRBJ2-2, with D possibly matching TRBD2 (6 bases). CDR3 loop: CASSLYGSANTGELFF. The DNA of the CDR3 is TGTGCCAGCAGCTTATACGGGAGTGCGAACACCGGGGAGCTGTTTTTT.